What follows describes a single T cell receptor (beta chain). The antigen is unknown. Sequencing was at deep level. Measured with immunoSEQ multiplex PCR; TCRdb has only the in-frame clones, and not every one. The sample has over 1.4 million clones; around 97% are singletons. The data were taken from a study of shared clonotypes between healthy human individuals. Regarding the study as a whole: Naive CD4 clonotype sharing across a few donors was about 5%. Unshared clonotypes carried lower generation probabilities than those common to all four donors.

V gave up 0 bases and J gave up 2 bases; unmatched junction bases: 6. There are 18 residues in the CDR3. Germline CDR1 and CDR2: SGDLS and YYNGEE. The receptor comes from a man under 40 in good health. The chain employs TRBV9 and TRBJ2-3, with 13 bases matching TRBD2. The sample consisted of naive CD4+ T cells sorted from blood. Subset defined: CD45RA+ positively selected. The CDR3 spells CASSVDGLAGDFTDTQYF. In DNA form, the CDR3 reads TGTGCCAGCAGCGTAGACGGACTAGCGGGGGACTTCACAGATACGCAGTATTTT.